A selection of T cell receptor beta chains follows, all from one sample in a study of blood T cell repertoires in COVID-19. Generated by immunoSEQ multiplex PCR, the TCRdb table keeps only in-frame clones and is missing some. Here the sample spans roughly 30,000 clones, more than 70% being singletons. Sequencing was performed on peripheral blood. The receptors derive from a human donor in a cohort sampled during active COVID-19. Each CDR3 is given with its conserved first and last residue. The D gene is left open where the match is weak. The listing skips clone size in some rows; elsewhere it reads once, few, many or a size class.

v_gene	d_gene	j_gene	abundance	CDR3aa	CDR3nt
TRBV27	TRBD1	TRBJ1-6	.	CASSLAVAPGGTPLHF	TGTGCCAGCAGTTTAGCTGTGGCACCAGGGGGGACACCCCTCCACTTT
TRBV11-2	.	TRBJ2-5	.	CASSLDGGETQYF	TGTGCCAGCAGCTTAGACGGAGGAGAGACCCAGTACTTC
TRBV18	.	TRBJ2-5	.	CASSLEGWDQETQYF	TGTGCCAGCTCACTAGAGGGCTGGGATCAAGAGACCCAGTACTTC
TRBV5-1	TRBD2	TRBJ2-1	.	CASNFAGGLNEQFF	TGCGCCAGCAATTTTGCGGGGGGTCTCAATGAGCAGTTCTTC
TRBV7-9	.	TRBJ1-3	.	CASSFGGPGNTIYF	TGTGCCAGCAGCTTCGGGGGGCCCGGAAACACCATATATTTT
TRBV5-4	.	TRBJ1-1	.	CASLPTSQTGSTEAFF	TGTGCCAGCCTCCCCACATCACAGACGGGGAGCACTGAAGCTTTCTTT
TRBV19	TRBD1	TRBJ2-3	.	CASGTGSTDTQYF	TGTGCCAGTGGGACAGGGAGCACAGATACGCAGTATTTT
TRBV2	TRBD2	TRBJ2-3	.	CASSTRGLAGEDTQYF	TGTGCCAGCAGCACCCGGGGACTAGCGGGGGAGGATACGCAGTATTTT
TRBV13	.	TRBJ1-2	.	CASSLQGGYGYTF	TGTGCCAGCAGCTTACAGGGAGGGTATGGCTACACCTTC
TRBV23-1	.	TRBJ1-2	.	CASSRDKRGYGYTF	TGCGCCAGCAGTAGGGACAAGAGGGGATATGGCTACACCTTC
TRBV29-1	.	TRBJ2-5	.	CSVEDRGRGETQYF	TGCAGCGTTGAAGATCGAGGTAGGGGAGAGACCCAGTACTTC
TRBV11-2	.	TRBJ2-5	.	CASSLARGFETQYF	TGTGCCAGCAGCCTAGCGAGGGGGTTTGAGACCCAGTACTTC
TRBV5-4	.	TRBJ2-7	.	CASSPGGTYEQYF	TGTGCCAGCAGCCCAGGGGGGACCTACGAGCAGTACTTC
TRBV5-1	.	TRBJ2-3	.	CASSPRAGIPSTDTQYF	TGCGCCAGCAGCCCAAGGGCAGGGATCCCTAGCACAGATACGCAGTATTTT
TRBV7-9	TRBD1	TRBJ1-2	.	CASSLILTGGSGYTF	TGTGCCAGCAGCCTTATATTGACAGGGGGTAGCGGCTACACCTTC
TRBV7-2	TRBD2	TRBJ2-7	few	CASSLGPAGIYEQYF	TGTGCCAGCAGCTTAGGTCCAGCGGGGATCTACGAGCAGTACTTC
TRBV3-1/TRBV3-2	.	TRBJ1-5	few	CASSLRGQPQHF	TGTGCCAGCAGCTTAAGGGGGCAGCCCCAGCATTTT
TRBV7-2	.	TRBJ1-2	.	CASSPQRAANYGYTF	TGTGCCAGCAGCCCGCAGAGGGCCGCTAACTATGGCTACACCTTC
TRBV4-1	TRBD1	TRBJ2-7	.	CASSQVTGGIIYEQYF	TGCGCCAGCAGCCAAGTTACAGGGGGCATCATCTACGAGCAGTACTTC
TRBV7-2	.	TRBJ1-4	.	CASSSGQGSEKLFF	TGTGCCAGCAGCTCCGGGCAGGGGAGTGAAAAACTGTTTTTT
TRBV10-3	TRBD1	TRBJ1-3	.	CAMQLDREGNTIYF	TGTGCCATGCAATTGGACAGGGAAGGAAACACCATATATTTT
TRBV2	.	TRBJ2-7	few	CASSEDGERQYF	TGTGCCAGCAGTGAAGACGGGGAAAGGCAGTACTTC
TRBV2	.	TRBJ1-2	.	CASSEDRVYGYTF	TGTGCCAGCAGTGAAGACAGGGTTTATGGCTACACCTTC
TRBV6-2/TRBV6-3	TRBD1	TRBJ2-5	.	CASSRAGQGHRRGETQYF	TGTGCCAGCAGCAGGGCGGGACAGGGGCACCGAAGGGGGGAGACCCAGTACTTC
TRBV4-3	.	TRBJ1-6	.	CASSQDGEGINSPLHF	TGCGCCAGCAGCCAAGATGGGGAGGGAATCAATTCACCCCTCCACTTT
TRBV6-5	TRBD1	TRBJ1-3	.	CASSYGTGDNGNTIYF	TGTGCCAGCAGTTACGGGACAGGGGACAATGGAAACACCATATATTTT
TRBV11-2	TRBD2	TRBJ2-5	once	CASSLGSGVQETQYF	TGTGCCAGCAGCTTAGGTAGCGGGGTGCAAGAGACCCAGTACTTC
TRBV7-3	.	TRBJ2-1	once	CASSPQGTYNEQFF	TGTGCCAGCAGCCCCCAGGGAACCTACAATGAGCAGTTCTTC
TRBV29-1	TRBD2	TRBJ2-1	.	CSVDTAGVNNEQFF	TGCAGCGTTGATACAGCGGGGGTTAACAATGAGCAGTTCTTC
TRBV2	.	TRBJ2-7	.	CASSEGRAYEQYF	TGTGCCAGCAGTGAAGGCAGGGCCTACGAGCAGTACTTC
TRBV5-4	.	TRBJ2-5	.	CASSLLAAQETQYF	TGTGCCAGCAGCTTGTTAGCGGCACAAGAGACCCAGTACTTC
TRBV5-1	.	TRBJ2-4	.	CASSLDLGLAKNIQYF	TGCGCCAGCAGCTTGGATCTAGGACTAGCCAAAAACATTCAGTACTTC
TRBV2	TRBD2	TRBJ2-5	.	CASSQERGQETQYF	TGTGCCAGCAGTCAGGAGCGGGGCCAAGAGACCCAGTACTTC
TRBV5-1	TRBD2	TRBJ2-1	.	CASRDRLAGAYNEQFF	TGCGCCAGCAGGGATAGACTAGCGGGAGCCTACAATGAGCAGTTCTTC
TRBV5-4	TRBD1	TRBJ2-1	.	CASSQKDRVDQFF	TGTGCCAGCAGTCAAAAGGACAGGGTAGATCAGTTCTTC
TRBV27	TRBD1	TRBJ2-5	.	CARDRGGETQYF	TGTGCCAGGGACAGGGGGGGGGAGACCCAGTACTTC